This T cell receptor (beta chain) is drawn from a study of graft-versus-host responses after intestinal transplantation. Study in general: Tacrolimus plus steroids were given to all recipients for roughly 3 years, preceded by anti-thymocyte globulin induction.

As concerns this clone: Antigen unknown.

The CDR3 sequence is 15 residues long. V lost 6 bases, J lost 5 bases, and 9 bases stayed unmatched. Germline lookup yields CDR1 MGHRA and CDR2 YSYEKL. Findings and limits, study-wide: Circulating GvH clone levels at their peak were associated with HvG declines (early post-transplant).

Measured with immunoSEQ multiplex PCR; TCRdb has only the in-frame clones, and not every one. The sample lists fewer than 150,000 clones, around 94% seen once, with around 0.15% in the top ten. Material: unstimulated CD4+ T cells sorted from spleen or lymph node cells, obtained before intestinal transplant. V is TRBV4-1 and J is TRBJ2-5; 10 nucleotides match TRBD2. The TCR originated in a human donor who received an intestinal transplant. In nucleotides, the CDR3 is TGCGCCAGCAGGTATAGCGGGGGGCAGGGGGAGACCCAGTACTTC. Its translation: CASRYSGGQGETQYF.